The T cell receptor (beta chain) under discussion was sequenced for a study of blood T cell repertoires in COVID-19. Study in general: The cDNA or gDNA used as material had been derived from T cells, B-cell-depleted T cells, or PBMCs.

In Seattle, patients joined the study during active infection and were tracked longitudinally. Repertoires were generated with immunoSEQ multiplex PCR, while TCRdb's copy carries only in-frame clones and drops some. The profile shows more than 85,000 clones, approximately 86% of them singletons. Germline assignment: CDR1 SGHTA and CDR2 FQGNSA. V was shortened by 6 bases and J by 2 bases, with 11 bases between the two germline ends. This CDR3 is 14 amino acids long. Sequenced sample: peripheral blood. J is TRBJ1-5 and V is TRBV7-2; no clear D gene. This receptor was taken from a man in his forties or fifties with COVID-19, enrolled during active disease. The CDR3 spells CASSVYLGNQPQHF. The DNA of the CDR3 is TGTGCCAGCAGTGTTTATCTCGGCAATCAGCCCCAGCATTTT.